This TCR beta chain was observed in a study of breast tumors, draining lymph nodes, adjacent tissues. TCRdb reanalysed the multiplex PCR reads using MiXCR and keeps one entry per CDR3 protein. The table shows 290,000 or so distinct CDR3 sequences, with 30% to 35% occurring only once. Findings of the study overall: Findings are consistent with lymph node origin and intratumoral expansion of most tumor T cells.

This clonotype was recorded many times. The antigen remains undetermined. The lymph nodes were axillary draining lymph nodes from breast cancer patients. CDR1 is MNHNS, CDR2 SASEGT, per germline. V shed 4 bases, J shed 5 bases, and the junction held 10 bases outside the gene matches. CDR3 length equals 15 residues. The receptor was derived from a female donor with breast cancer. Some clones in this sample may be carry-over from other donors' samples. The genes are TRBV6-1 and TRBJ2-5; TRBD1 matches at 7 bases. The sequenced material came from axillary lymph node tissue. CDR3 nucleotides: TGTGCCAGCAGTGTAAGGGTCAGGGGGTGGGAGACCCAGTACTTC. Protein: CASSVRVRGWETQYF.